Listed here is a single T cell receptor beta chain. These data come from a study of T-cell memory formation after mild COVID-19. TCRdb fed the 5' RACE reads into MiXCR, producing one record per CDR3 protein. The table lists 89,000 or so distinct CDR3 sequences, about 13% of them singletons. The clonotype originates from a young man who had mild COVID-19 (a few samples of this study predate the infection). Cell type and time point are not known. The sequencing input was PBMCs or a T cell subset sorted from them (not recorded which).

CDR3 nucleotide sequence: TGTGCCAGCAGATCCGGGACCGGTCTATATGGCTACACCTTC. It specifies CASRSGTGLYGYTF. The rearrangement uses TRBV7-9 and TRBJ1-2; tentative D call: TRBD1 (5 bases). This CDR3 is built from 14 residues. With 6 bases removed from V and 5 bases from J, the gap between germline ends came to 16 bases. CDR1 is SEHNR and CDR2 is FQNEAQ in the germline V gene (reference sequence). The full variable domain, rest sourced from reference TRBV7-9 and TRBJ1-2, is DTGVSQNPRHKITKRGQNVTFRCDPISEHNRLYWYRQTLGQGPEFLTYFQNEAQLEKSRLLSDRFSAERPKGSFSTLEIQRTEQGDSAMYLCASRSGTGLYGYTFGSGTRLTVV.